This T cell receptor (beta chain) was sequenced in a study of Ad26.COV2.S vaccination and SARS-CoV-2 variants. Study-wide points: It was found that vaccine and placebo recipients had similar non-spike TCR breadth.

Treatment denoted: around 19 received Ad26.COV2.S at low or high dose, single or two shots; 5 received placebo; per-sample allocation not given. Collection of the samples took place on day 63 after the first injection of vaccine or placebo. The table came from immunoSEQ multiplex PCR; TCRdb's copy has only in-frame clones and leaves some out. The repertoire holds 360,000 or so clones, 80% to 90% seen once, with approximately 3.6% in the top ten. A word on this clone: As yet, its antigen is unknown.

The V gene's germline CDR1 is SGHVS and CDR2 FQNEAQ. J lost 7 bases, V lost 4 bases, and 10 bases had no gene match. This CDR3 has 15 amino acids. The chain recombines TRBV7-8 with TRBJ1-5; 7 nucleotides line up with TRBD1. The sequence was collected from a person between 18 and 59 years old who received the Ad26.COV2.S COVID-19 vaccine or a placebo. The sample consisted of peripheral blood, taken in a trial of Ad26.COV2.S vaccine versus placebo. CDR3 sequence reads: CASSSGTAAAQPQHF. DNA of the CDR3: TGTGCCAGCAGCTCCGGGACAGCTGCTGCGCAGCCCCAGCATTTT. Full variable domain (remainder filled in from reference TRBV7-8 and TRBJ1-5): GAGVSQSPRYKVAKRGQDVALRCDPISGHVSLFWYQQALGQGPEFLTYFQNEAQLDKSGLPSDRFFAERPEGSVSTLKIQRTQQEDSAVYLCASSSGTAAAQPQHFGDGTRLSIL.